This T cell receptor (beta chain) was sequenced during a study of blood T cell repertoires in COVID-19. Profiled with immunoSEQ multiplex PCR; TCRdb holds only in-frame clones, not every one. The repertoire holds around 250,000 clones, around 90% seen once, with more than 1% in the top ten. The ends were cut back, 0 bases at V and 2 bases at J, with 12 bases in the middle. CDR1 and CDR2 (germline): SGHRS, YFSETQ. This CDR3 has 16 residues. What was sequenced was PBMCs or T cells enriched from blood (not recorded which). This rearrangement joins TRBV5-1 to TRBJ1-3; the D gene is possibly TRBD1 (6 bases). The TCR was taken from a human donor in a cohort exposed to, infected with or recovered from COVID-19 (not recorded which). The donor label of this sample is uncertain. In nucleotides, the CDR3 is TGCGCCAGCAGCTTGGCCCCGACAGGCACTGGAAACACCATATATTTT. It yields the protein CASSLAPTGTGNTIYF.